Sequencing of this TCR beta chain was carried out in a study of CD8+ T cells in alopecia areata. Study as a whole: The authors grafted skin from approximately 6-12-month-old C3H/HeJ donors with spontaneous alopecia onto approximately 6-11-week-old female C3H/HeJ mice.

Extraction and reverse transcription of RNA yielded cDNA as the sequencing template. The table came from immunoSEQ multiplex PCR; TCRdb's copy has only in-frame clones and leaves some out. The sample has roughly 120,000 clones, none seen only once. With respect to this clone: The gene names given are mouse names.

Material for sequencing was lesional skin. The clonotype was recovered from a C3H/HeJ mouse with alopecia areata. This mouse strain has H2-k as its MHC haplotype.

The CDR3 loop is CASRVGGGRSAETLYF. CDR3 DNA (partial): TGTGCCAGCAGGGTTGGGGGGGGGCGCAGTGCAGAA. This chain uses TRBV19 with TRBJ2-3, with 8 nucleotides matching TRBD2. The read is 4 residues too short to cover the CDR3 end, so that end is filled in from the germline J gene. The CDR3 loop spans 16 amino acids. The germline V gene encodes CDR1 FNHDT and CDR2 SITEND (reference sequence). V shed 5 bases, J shed 0 bases, and the junction held 8 bases outside the gene matches. The complete variable domain, with remaining parts taken from reference TRBV19 and TRBJ2-3, reads GGIITQTPKFLIGQEGQKLTLKCQQNFNHDTMYWYRQDSGKGLRLIYYSITENDLQKGDLSEGYDASREKKSSFSLTVTSAQKNEMAVFLCASRVGGGRSAETLYFGSGTRLTVL.